This TCR beta chain was retrieved from a study of metastatic and nonmetastatic thyroid tumors. About the study: Repertoires from blood and tumor or nodule tissue of malignant and benign thyroid patients were compared. Broader study findings: Benign nodules were reported to have significantly lower TCR beta diversity than malignant thyroid tumors, in blood and tumor.

This clone came up once. No antigen is known for it. As originally analysed: CDR3 was compared across clinicopathological groups, and the resulting differences were used to build a distant-metastasis classifier for papillary thyroid cancer. TCRdb re-clonotyped the PCR reads via MiXCR. The V and J calls and clone size come from TCRdb's table, not from the authors' own analysis. The table shows about 15,000 clones, with roughly a quarter occurring only once. The entire patient cohort was treatment-naive prior to thyroid surgery. Input material: blood. The clonotype was recovered from a male donor with papillary thyroid cancer or a benign thyroid nodule (not recorded which). Some clones in this sample may be carry-over from other donors' samples.

CDR3 loop: CASSLSLGQGGSPLHF. The CDR3 DNA sequence: TGCGCCAGCAGCTTGTCACTGGGACAGGGTGGCTCACCCCTCCACTTT. This chain joins TRBV5-1 and TRBJ1-6, with 9 bases fitting TRBD1. Per the germline V gene, CDR1 is SGHRS and CDR2 is YFSETQ. The CDR3 runs to 16 residues. With V trimmed by 1 base and J by 10 bases, 9 bases remained unmatched.